This passage covers 5 T cell receptor beta chains from one sample sequenced in a study of blood T cell repertoires in COVID-19. Sequencing was performed with immunoSEQ multiplex PCR; in TCRdb, only in-frame clones are kept and a portion is missing. The data hold approximately 150,000 clones, with about 81% observed a single time. Material: peripheral blood. These receptors originate from a woman in her 70s with acute or convalescent COVID-19.

The gene calls are TRBV9 and TRBJ1-3; tentatively, D is TRBD1 (5 bases). CDR1 and CDR2 (germline): SGDLS, YYNGEE. The V end lost 3 bases, the J end lost 4 bases, and 14 bases lay between the germline ends. CDR3 length: 15 residues. CDR3 nucleotide sequence: TGTGCCAGCAGCGCCCTCCAGGGCTACGGAAACACCATATATTTT. It yields the protein CASSALQGYGNTIYF.

The CDR3 reads CASSLGQGRLTDTQYF. In DNA, the CDR3 is TGTGCCAGCAGCTTGGGACAGGGAAGACTCACAGATACGCAGTATTTT. This chain connects TRBV11-3 to TRBJ2-3; 9 nucleotides match TRBD1. The CDR3 sequence is 16 residues long. CDR1 and CDR2 (germline): SGHNT, YENEEA. V was clipped by 3 bases and J by 2 bases; unmatched bases: 6. The entire variable domain, with the rest obtained from reference TRBV11-3 and TRBJ2-3, is as follows: EAGVVQSPRYKIIEKKQPVAFWCNPISGHNTLYWYLQNLGQGPELLIRYENEEAVDDSQLPKDRFSAERLKGVDSTLKIQPAELGDSAVYLCASSLGQGRLTDTQYFGPGTRLTVL.

The chain carries TRBV28 and TRBJ2-7; TRBD2 matches at 10 bases. With V trimmed by 3 bases and J by 2 bases, 4 bases remained unmatched. CDR3 length: 15 amino acids. Germline values: CDR1 MDHEN, CDR2 SYDVKM. CDR3 sequence reads: CASSFGLAGAYEQYF. CDR3 DNA sequence: TGTGCCAGCAGTTTTGGGCTAGCGGGAGCCTACGAGCAGTACTTC.

Remarks on this clone: Other DNA sequences in the same sample also yield this CDR3. V gene TRBV30 combines with J gene TRBJ1-4, with a tentative D call TRBD1 (6 bases). Germline V gives CDR1 GTSNPN, CDR2 SVGIG (reference sequence). Trimming stripped 0 bases from V and 5 bases from J, with 7 bases between. CDR3 length: 13 amino acids. The CDR3 nucleotides read TGTGCCTGGAGTGTACAGGGAAATGAAAAACTGTTTTTT. As protein: CAWSVQGNEKLFF. The full variable domain, in which reference TRBV30 and TRBJ1-4 provide the parts outside the CDR3, is SQTIHQWPATLVQPVGSPLSLECTVEGTSNPNLYWYRQAAGRGLQLLFYSVGIGQISSEVPQNLSASRPQDRQFILSSKKLLLSDSGFYLCAWSVQGNEKLFFGSGTQLSVL.

This chain links TRBV15 with TRBJ1-1, with 8 bases that match TRBD1. The CDR3 runs 14 residues. Germline-derived CDR1 and CDR2 are LNHNV and YYDKDF (reference sequence). With 4 bases clipped from V and 7 bases from J, the junction kept 8 bases outside the gene matches. CDR3 residues: CATSMVRGLDEAFF. As DNA, the CDR3 is TGTGCCACCAGCATGGTCAGGGGGCTGGATGAAGCTTTCTTT.